This entry features one TCR beta chain sequence. The entry originates in a study of blood T cell repertoires in COVID-19. Across the study: T cells, B-cell-depleted T cells, or PBMCs provided the cDNA or gDNA that served as material.

TCRdb keeps only in-frame clones here, not all; method: immunoSEQ multiplex PCR. The data contain about 160,000 clones, over 80% of them singletons. CDR1 and CDR2 (germline): SGDLS, YYNGEE. This CDR3 region has 15 residues. Trimming took off 0 bases at V and 2 bases at J, with 11 bases between the two ends. This clonotype was sampled from a man aged 25 to 40 with COVID-19, enrolled during active disease. This chain joins TRBV9 and TRBJ1-2; D may be TRBD1 (6 bases). Sequencing used peripheral blood. CDR3 sequence reads: CASSVATGTNYGYTF. In DNA, the CDR3 is TGTGCCAGCAGCGTAGCAACAGGGACCAACTATGGCTACACCTTC.